This T cell receptor beta chain was obtained from a study of beta chain features in type 1 diabetes. Study observations and caveats: Type 1 diabetes patients had TCRB CDR3s that were shorter (moderately but significantly so) in all four CD4+ subsets.

This clone has just a few counts. The antigen remains undetermined. Sequenced material consisted of expressed TCRB transcripts (all of the isolated RNA was reverse transcribed). Libraries were prepared by immunoSEQ multiplex PCR; TCRdb keeps only in-frame clonotypes and omits some of them. The data hold 600,000 to 700,000 clones, with around 11% observed a single time. This CDR3 has 15 amino acids. The V segment lost 0 bases and the J segment 10 bases; nucleotides outside the gene matches: 5. Germline assignment: CDR1 LGHNA and CDR2 YNFKEQ. This receptor was taken from a man younger than 40 with type 1 diabetes. The chain has TRBV4-2 and TRBJ2-1; TRBD2 matches at 11 bases. Sequenced sample: naive CD4+ T cells from blood. The CDR3 DNA is TGTGCCAGCAGCCAAGAAGTAGCGGGGGGGATAGAGCAGTTCTTC. It translates to CASSQEVAGGIEQFF.